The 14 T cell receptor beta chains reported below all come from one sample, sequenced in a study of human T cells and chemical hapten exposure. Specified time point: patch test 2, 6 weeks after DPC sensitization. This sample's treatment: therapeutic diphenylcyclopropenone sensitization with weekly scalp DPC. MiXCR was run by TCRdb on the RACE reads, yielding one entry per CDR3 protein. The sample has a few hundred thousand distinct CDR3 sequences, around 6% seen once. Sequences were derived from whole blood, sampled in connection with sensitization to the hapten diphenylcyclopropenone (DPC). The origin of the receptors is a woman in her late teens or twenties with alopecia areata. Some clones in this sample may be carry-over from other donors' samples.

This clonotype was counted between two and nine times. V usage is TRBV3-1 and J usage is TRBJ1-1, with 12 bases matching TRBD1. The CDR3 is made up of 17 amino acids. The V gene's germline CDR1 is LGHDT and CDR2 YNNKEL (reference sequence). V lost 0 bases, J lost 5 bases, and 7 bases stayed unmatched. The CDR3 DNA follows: TGTGCCAGCAGCCAAGAGGGGACAGGGGGCAGGGGGACTGAAGCTTTCTTT. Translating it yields CASSQEGTGGRGTEAFF.

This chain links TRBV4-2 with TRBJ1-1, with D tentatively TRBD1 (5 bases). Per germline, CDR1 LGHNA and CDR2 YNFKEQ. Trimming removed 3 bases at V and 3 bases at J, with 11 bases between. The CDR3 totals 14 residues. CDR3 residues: CASSQVEGHTEAFF. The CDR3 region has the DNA TGTGCCAGCAGCCAGGTGGAGGGGCACACTGAAGCTTTCTTT.

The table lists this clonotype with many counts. DNA of the CDR3: TGTGCCAGCAGTGAAGGATTCCTTAGCACTGAAGCTTTCTTT. It encodes CASSEGFLSTEAFF. The V call is TRBV6-5, the J call TRBJ1-1, with D unclear. CDR1 and CDR2 from the germline V gene are MNHEY and SVGAGI. V lost 5 bases and J lost 4, with 14 bases in between. The CDR3 has 14 amino acids.

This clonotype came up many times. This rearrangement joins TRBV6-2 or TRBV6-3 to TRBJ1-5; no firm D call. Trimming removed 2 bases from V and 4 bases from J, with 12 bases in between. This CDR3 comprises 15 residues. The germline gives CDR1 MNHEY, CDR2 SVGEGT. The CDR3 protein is CASSYVGLGNQPQHF. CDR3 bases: TGTGCCAGCAGTTACGTGGGTTTGGGGAATCAGCCCCAGCATTTT.

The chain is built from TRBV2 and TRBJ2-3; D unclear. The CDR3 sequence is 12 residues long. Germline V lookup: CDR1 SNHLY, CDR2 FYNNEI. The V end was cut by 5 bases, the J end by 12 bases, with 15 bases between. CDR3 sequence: CASSLSQTAQYF. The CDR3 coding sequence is TGTGCCAGCAGTCTTTCCCAGACGGCACAGTATTTT.

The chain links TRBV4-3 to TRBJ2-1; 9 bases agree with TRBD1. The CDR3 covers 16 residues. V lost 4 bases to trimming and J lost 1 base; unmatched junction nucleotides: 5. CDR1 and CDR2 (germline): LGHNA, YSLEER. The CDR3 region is CASSLATGGSYNEQFF. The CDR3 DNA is TGCGCCAGCAGCCTAGCGACAGGGGGGTCCTACAATGAGCAGTTCTTC.

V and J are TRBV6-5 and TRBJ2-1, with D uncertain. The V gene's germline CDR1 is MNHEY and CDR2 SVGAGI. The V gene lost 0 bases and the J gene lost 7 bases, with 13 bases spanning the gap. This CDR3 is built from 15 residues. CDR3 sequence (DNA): TGTGCCAGCAGTTACTCGGCCCAGGCTGGGAATGAGCAGTTCTTC. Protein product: CASSYSAQAGNEQFF.

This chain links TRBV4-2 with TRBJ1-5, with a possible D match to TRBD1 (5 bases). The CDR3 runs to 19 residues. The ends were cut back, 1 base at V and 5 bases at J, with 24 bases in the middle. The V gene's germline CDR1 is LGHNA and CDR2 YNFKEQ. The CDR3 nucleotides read TGTGCCAGCAGCCAAGCCTTCTCCCTACAGGCCTGGGGAGATCAGCCCCAGCATTTT. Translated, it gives CASSQAFSLQAWGDQPQHF.

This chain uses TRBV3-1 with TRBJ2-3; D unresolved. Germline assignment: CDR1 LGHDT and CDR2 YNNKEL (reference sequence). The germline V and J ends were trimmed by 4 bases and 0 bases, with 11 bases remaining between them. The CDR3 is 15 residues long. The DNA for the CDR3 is TGTGCCAGCAGCCGAGACCCGAGGAGCACAGATACGCAGTATTTT. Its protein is CASSRDPRSTDTQYF.

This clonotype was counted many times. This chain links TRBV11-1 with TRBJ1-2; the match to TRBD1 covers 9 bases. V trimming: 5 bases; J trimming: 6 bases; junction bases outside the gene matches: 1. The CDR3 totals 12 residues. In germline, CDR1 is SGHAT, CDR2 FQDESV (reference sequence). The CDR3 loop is CASSRTGDGYTF. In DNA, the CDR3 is TGTGCCAGCAGCCGGACAGGGGATGGCTACACCTTC.

CDR3 sequence (DNA): TGTGCCAGCAGCTTAGCCCCGACCATGGACAAGGATACGCAGTATTTT. Translated: CASSLAPTMDKDTQYF. The rearrangement links TRBV7-2 to TRBJ2-3; D possibly corresponds to TRBD1 (5 bases). Trimming left V 0 bases short and J 6 bases short, with 16 bases between. CDR3 size: 16 residues. The germline CDR1 and CDR2 sequences are SGHTA and FQGNSA.

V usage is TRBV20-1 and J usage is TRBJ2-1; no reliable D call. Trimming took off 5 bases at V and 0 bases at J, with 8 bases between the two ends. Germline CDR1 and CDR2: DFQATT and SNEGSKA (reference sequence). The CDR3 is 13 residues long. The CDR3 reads CSASSPSYNEQFF. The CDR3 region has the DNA TGCAGTGCTTCGTCCCCCTCCTACAATGAGCAGTTCTTC.

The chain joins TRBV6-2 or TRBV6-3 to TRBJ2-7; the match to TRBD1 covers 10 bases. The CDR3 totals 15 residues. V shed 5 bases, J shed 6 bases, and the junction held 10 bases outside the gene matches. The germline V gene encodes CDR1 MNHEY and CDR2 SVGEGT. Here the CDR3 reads CASSNPGTGVREQYF. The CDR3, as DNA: TGTGCCAGCAGTAACCCCGGGACAGGGGTCCGCGAGCAGTACTTC.

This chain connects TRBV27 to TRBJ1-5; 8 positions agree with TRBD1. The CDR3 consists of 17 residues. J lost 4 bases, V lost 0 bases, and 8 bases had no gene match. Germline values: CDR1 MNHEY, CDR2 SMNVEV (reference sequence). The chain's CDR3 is CASSLSFRTGNNQPQHF. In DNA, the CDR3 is TGTGCCAGCAGTTTATCTTTCCGGACAGGGAATAATCAGCCCCAGCATTTT.